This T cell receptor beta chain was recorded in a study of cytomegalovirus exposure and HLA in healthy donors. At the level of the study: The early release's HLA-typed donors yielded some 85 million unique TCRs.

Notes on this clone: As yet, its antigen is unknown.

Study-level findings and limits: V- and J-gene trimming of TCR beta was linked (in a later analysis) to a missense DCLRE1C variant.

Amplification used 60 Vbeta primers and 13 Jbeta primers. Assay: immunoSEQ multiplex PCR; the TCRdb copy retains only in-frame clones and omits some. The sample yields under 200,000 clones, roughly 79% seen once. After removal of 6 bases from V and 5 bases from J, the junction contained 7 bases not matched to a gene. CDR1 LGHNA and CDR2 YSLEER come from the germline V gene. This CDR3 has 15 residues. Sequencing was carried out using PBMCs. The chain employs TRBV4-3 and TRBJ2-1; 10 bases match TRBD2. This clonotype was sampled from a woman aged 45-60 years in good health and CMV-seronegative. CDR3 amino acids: CASSYGLAVDNEQFF. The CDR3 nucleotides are TGCGCCAGCAGTTACGGACTAGCGGTGGACAATGAGCAGTTCTTC.